This entry lists 21 T cell receptor beta chains sequenced from one sample in a study of monozygotic twins with inflammatory bowel disease. Reprocessing the 5' RACE reads, TCRdb reports a single entry for every CDR3 protein and omits DNA. This sample's table has some 160,000 distinct CDR3 sequences. The sequenced sample consisted of blood. The receptor source for this set is a human donor with ulcerative colitis or Crohn's disease, or a healthy co-twin of an affected twin (not recorded which).

The genes are TRBV10-3 and TRBJ2-5; there is no DNA to check the TCRdb D call of TRBD2. The CDR3 covers 17 residues. Germline-derived CDR1 and CDR2 are ENHRY and SYGVKD. Here the CDR3 reads CAISDQREGRHQETQYF.

The chain is built from TRBV7-2 and TRBJ2-7; TCRdb outputs TRBD2, but without DNA this stays unchecked. CDR3 length: 16 residues. Germline lookup yields CDR1 SGHTA and CDR2 FQGNSA. The CDR3 is CASSPFSGGDKFEQYF.

V and J are TRBV19 and TRBJ1-6; TCRdb's D gene call, TRBD1, goes unchecked for lack of DNA. Germline lookup yields CDR1 LNHDA and CDR2 SQIVND (reference sequence). The CDR3 extends over 15 amino acids. The CDR3 loop reads CASSERQFSNSPLHF.

The CDR3 protein is CASSQRTEFYEQYF. V is TRBV4-1 and J is TRBJ2-7. The CDR3 is 14 amino acids. Germline CDR1 reads MGHRA; CDR2 reads YSYEKL.

This rearrangement joins TRBV12-3 or TRBV12-4 to TRBJ2-5. The length of the CDR3 is 13 residues. CDR3 protein: CASSLGTVETQYF.

The chain recombines TRBV6-1 with TRBJ1-2; TCRdb's D call, TRBD1, is unchecked because there is no DNA. CDR1 and CDR2 from the germline V gene are MNHNS and SASEGT. This CDR3 has 18 residues. The CDR3 spells CASSEAKGHPWRIYGYTF.

The genes are TRBV27 and TRBJ1-1; without DNA, the TCRdb call of TRBD1 cannot be checked. The CDR3 loop spans 15 amino acids. From germline, CDR1 is MNHEY and CDR2 SMNVEV (reference sequence). This CDR3 reads CASSPTGQEGTEAFF.

The chain recombines TRBV4-3 with TRBJ2-3; as DNA is missing, the TRBD1 call by TCRdb cannot be tested. The germline V gene encodes CDR1 LGHNA and CDR2 YSLEER. The CDR3 has 17 amino acids. This CDR3 reads CASSQDWDREWTDTQYF.

CDR3 amino acids: CASSPEDGTDMQYF. This rearrangement joins TRBV5-1 to TRBJ2-3. Germline loops: CDR1 SGHRS, CDR2 YFSETQ. The CDR3 consists of 14 residues.

The chain combines TRBV20-1 with TRBJ2-7. The length of the CDR3 is 11 residues. Germline V gene data show CDR1 as DFQATT and CDR2 as SNEGSKA (reference sequence). The CDR3 spells CSASRTHEQYF.

The chain links TRBV7-2 to TRBJ2-7; TCRdb proposes TRBD2, but this gene call is untestable without DNA. This CDR3 has 14 amino acids. Germline V gene data show CDR1 as SGHTA and CDR2 as FQGNSA. The CDR3 spells CASSLLAGSKEQYF.

The CDR3 is CAWSVRGGTEAFF. The J gene is TRBJ1-1, the V gene TRBV30; TCRdb gives TRBD1 as the D gene, but with no DNA this cannot be confirmed. The germline gives CDR1 GTSNPN, CDR2 SVGIG (reference sequence). This CDR3 is 13 amino acids long.

J is TRBJ2-7 and V is TRBV11-3; TCRdb selects TRBD1, and the lack of DNA leaves this call unchecked. The CDR3 has 16 amino acids. Germline CDR1 is SGHNT and CDR2 is YENEEA. The chain's CDR3 is CASSLGRGQGYHEQYF.

The chain is built from TRBV5-1 and TRBJ2-1; TCRdb's D gene call, TRBD2, goes unchecked for lack of DNA. The CDR3 consists of 16 residues. The germline CDR1 and CDR2 sequences are SGHRS and YFSETQ. CDR3 sequence: CASSLALTSGSPEQFF.

The chain joins TRBV5-5 to TRBJ2-7. CDR3 length equals 13 residues. Germline CDR1 SGHKS, CDR2 YYEKEE (reference sequence). CDR3 in amino acids: CASSLAGFYEQYF.

The rearrangement links TRBV3-1 to TRBJ1-2; with no DNA, the TCRdb D assignment of TRBD1 cannot be verified. Germline loops: CDR1 LGHDT, CDR2 YNNKEL (reference sequence). The CDR3 has 14 amino acids. The chain's CDR3 is CASSPDTGVYGYTF. The variable domain in full, with the rest retrieved from reference TRBV3-1 and TRBJ1-2, is DTAVSQTPKYLVTQMGNDKSIKCEQNLGHDTMYWYKQDSKKFLKIMFSYNNKELIINETVPNRFSPKSPDKAHLNLHINSLELGDSAVYFCASSPDTGVYGYTFGSGTRLTVV.

The rearrangement links TRBV3-1 to TRBJ2-2; the D gene TCRdb calls, TRBD2, cannot be checked with no DNA. Germline V lookup: CDR1 LGHDT, CDR2 YNNKEL (reference sequence). The CDR3 spans 18 residues. This CDR3 is CASSPRGLAGGSTGELFF. Using reference TRBV3-1 and TRBJ2-2 for the parts outside the CDR3, the full variable domain is DTAVSQTPKYLVTQMGNDKSIKCEQNLGHDTMYWYKQDSKKFLKIMFSYNNKELIINETVPNRFSPKSPDKAHLNLHINSLELGDSAVYFCASSPRGLAGGSTGELFFGEGSRLTVL.

The genes are TRBV12-3 or TRBV12-4 and TRBJ2-6; the TCRdb call, TRBD1, lacks DNA for checking. The CDR3 runs to 16 residues. CDR3 region: CASSTTPRSGANVLTF.

V is TRBV5-1 and J is TRBJ1-6; TCRdb outputs TRBD1, but without DNA this stays unchecked. CDR1 and CDR2 from the germline V gene are SGHRS and YFSETQ. The CDR3 length is 14 residues. This CDR3 is CASSSEQGYSPLHF.

The rearrangement joins TRBV9 to TRBJ2-6. CDR1 is SGDLS and CDR2 is YYNGEE in the germline V gene. The CDR3 has 16 amino acids. The CDR3: CASSVGGNTGANVLTF.

V is TRBV12-3 or TRBV12-4 and J is TRBJ1-6. The CDR3 spans 13 residues. The CDR3 here is CASSLDFNSPLHF.